The 27 T cell receptor beta chains given below trace back to one sample, sequenced in a study of OX40 agonist ivuxolimab in advanced cancers. The assay was immunoSEQ multiplex PCR, and TCRdb's table has in-frame clones only and misses some. The table includes tens of thousands of clones, roughly 90% detected once. Sequences were derived from CD4+ or CD8+ T cells sorted from blood, sampled in a trial of the OX40 agonist ivuxolimab. The receptors were sampled from an adult with an advanced solid tumor such as melanoma, head and neck, liver or kidney cancer.

The chain joins TRBV5-5 to TRBJ1-4; D unclear. Germline-derived CDR1 and CDR2 are SGHKS and YYEKEE (reference sequence). V was cut by 6 bases and J by 8 bases, with 20 bases left in between. The CDR3 length is 15 residues. Here the CDR3 reads CASTSARTIGEKLFF. CDR3 DNA: TGTGCCAGCACCTCCGCCAGGACTATTGGGGAAAAACTGTTTTTT.

The V gene is TRBV2, the J gene TRBJ1-4, with D perhaps TRBD1 (5 bases). CDR1 and CDR2 from the germline V gene are SNHLY and FYNNEI. The CDR3 is 13 residues long. The ends were cut back, 3 bases at V and 10 bases at J, with 12 bases in the middle. Written as DNA, the CDR3 is TGTGCCAGCAGTGACAGGGAGGTCGGAAAACTGTTTTTT. Protein: CASSDREVGKLFF. The whole variable domain, filled in from reference TRBV2 and TRBJ1-4, reads EPEVTQTPSHQVTQMGQEVILRCVPISNHLYFYWYRQILGQKVEFLVSFYNNEISEKSEIFDDQFSVERPDGSNFTLKIRSTKLEDSAMYFCASSDREVGKLFFGSGTQLSVL.

This clone showed up just once. The V and J genes are TRBV27 and TRBJ1-5; D call uncertain. CDR3 length: 15 residues. V lost 0 bases, J lost 3 bases, and 9 bases lay in between. CDR1 is MNHEY and CDR2 is SMNVEV in the germline V gene (reference sequence). CDR3 in amino acids: CASSLSPRSNQPQHF. The DNA of the CDR3 is TGTGCCAGCAGTTTATCCCCCAGGTCCAATCAGCCCCAGCATTTT.

The chain combines TRBV18 with TRBJ2-3; D may be TRBD1 or TRBD2 (6 bases each). CDR3 length equals 16 residues. CDR1 KGHSH and CDR2 LQKENI come from the germline V gene. The V end lost 1 base, the J end lost 0 bases, and 11 bases lay between the germline ends. This chain's CDR3 is CASSPRRDISTDTQYF. CDR3 DNA sequence: TGTGCCAGCTCACCACGGAGGGACATAAGCACAGATACGCAGTATTTT.

V is TRBV10-3 and J is TRBJ2-7; TRBD1 matches 8 bases. The CDR3 sequence is 18 residues long. The J segment lost 6 bases and the V segment lost 3 bases, leaving 19 bases of the junction unmatched. Germline V gene sequence: CDR1 ENHRY, CDR2 SYGVKD. The CDR3 loop is CAISERMGRGTGKGEQYF. CDR3 coding DNA: TGTGCCATCAGTGAAAGGATGGGGCGAGGGACAGGTAAAGGCGAGCAGTACTTC.

V is TRBV5-4 and J is TRBJ1-6; D unresolved. This CDR3 has 17 residues. V shed 2 bases and J shed 5 bases, with 17 bases lying between them. Germline lookup yields CDR1 SGHNT and CDR2 YYREEE (reference sequence). The CDR3 here is CASSLTLAQTNNSPLHF. In DNA form, the CDR3 reads TGTGCCAGCAGCTTAACCCTCGCCCAGACGAATAATTCACCCCTCCACTTT.

The V gene is TRBV5-4, the J gene TRBJ2-3; TRBD2 matches 10 bases. After removal of 4 bases from V and 2 bases from J, the junction contained 13 bases not matched to a gene. From germline, CDR1 is SGHNT and CDR2 YYREEE (reference sequence). There are 18 residues in the CDR3. CDR3 coding DNA: TGTGCCAGCAGCCCCACCGGGGTGGGACTAGCGTTCACAGATACGCAGTATTTT. As protein: CASSPTGVGLAFTDTQYF.

The chain has TRBV6-1 and TRBJ1-4; D gene ambiguous. The V end lost 1 base, the J end lost 6 bases, and 9 bases lay between the germline ends. This CDR3 is built from 14 residues. Germline V gene data show CDR1 as MNHNS and CDR2 as SASEGT. The CDR3 bases are TGTGCCAGCAGTGAAGAGGTTCCTGATGAAAAACTGTTTTTT. Translated, it gives CASSEEVPDEKLFF.

This clone has a handful of counts. The chain joins TRBV10-3 to TRBJ2-5, with TRBD2 matching 14 bases. Germline lookup yields CDR1 ENHRY and CDR2 SYGVKD. Trimming at V came to 2 bases and at J to 1 base, leaving 0 bases not matched to a gene. This CDR3 contains 16 residues. CDR3: CAISEGTSGGQETQYF. As DNA, the CDR3 is TGTGCCATCAGTGAGGGGACTAGCGGGGGCCAAGAGACCCAGTACTTC.

V and J are TRBV5-4 and TRBJ2-7; D gene unclear. Trimming stripped 2 bases from V and 4 bases from J, with 4 bases between. The CDR3 contains 11 residues. The germline V gene encodes CDR1 SGHNT and CDR2 YYREEE (reference sequence). Written as DNA, the CDR3 is TGTGCCAGCAGCTTTATGTACGAGCAGTACTTC. Protein: CASSFMYEQYF.

The chain combines TRBV5-6 with TRBJ1-2; D is unresolved. V lost 2 bases and J 4 bases, leaving 12 bases between the germline ends. The CDR3 consists of 14 residues. Germline CDR1 is SGHDT and CDR2 is YYEEEE. The CDR3 DNA reads as TGTGCCAGCAGCTTCCGGGTACGGGTCTATGGCTACACCTTC. Its translation: CASSFRVRVYGYTF.

The rearrangement uses TRBV4-2 and TRBJ2-1; possibly TRBD1 for D (6 bases). The V end was cut by 0 bases, the J end by 8 bases, with 17 bases between. The CDR3 length is 16 residues. The germline gives CDR1 LGHNA, CDR2 YNFKEQ. CDR3 DNA sequence: TGTGCCAGCAGCCAAGAAGGCGACAGGTGGGGAGATGAGCAGTTCTTC. It specifies CASSQEGDRWGDEQFF.

This clone was picked up a small number of times. One end of the junction does not line up with germline, which may come from a read error. The CDR3: CAGSAGQASPLHF. The CDR3 nucleotides read TGTGCCGGCAGTGCGGGACAGGCATCACCCCTCCACTTT. This chain joins TRBV7-8 and TRBJ1-6; 8 nucleotides align to TRBD1. The CDR3 sequence is 13 residues long. Germline V gives CDR1 SGHVS, CDR2 FQNEAQ.

This sequence joins TRBV10-3 and TRBJ1-5; 8 bases match TRBD1. V lost 4 bases, J lost 7 bases, and 6 bases stayed unmatched. This CDR3 contains 14 residues. Germline assignment: CDR1 ENHRY and CDR2 SYGVKD. CDR3 DNA sequence: TGTGCCATCAGTGCAGGGGGCGAGGTCCAGCCCCAGCATTTT. Its protein is CAISAGGEVQPQHF.

This clone was seen only once. The rearrangement uses TRBV5-1 and TRBJ1-1, with a tentative D call TRBD1 (6 bases). The CDR3 has 15 amino acids. CDR1 SGHRS and CDR2 YFSETQ come from the germline V gene. The germline V and J ends were trimmed by 4 bases and 2 bases, with 15 bases remaining between them. Here the CDR3 DNA reads TGCGCCAGCAGCCAGGGGACATCTCGTAACACTGAAGCTTTCTTT. Protein product: CASSQGTSRNTEAFF.

The chain uses TRBV5-1 and TRBJ2-7; 11 nucleotides line up with TRBD1. The CDR3 runs to 17 residues. Germline-derived CDR1 and CDR2 are SGHRS and YFSETQ. The V and J ends lost 3 bases and 5 bases, in that order; junction bases with no gene match: 13. DNA for the CDR3: TGCGCCAGCAGCTCGAAACCCACGGACAGGGGGCGAAACGAGCAGTACTTC. Translating gives CASSSKPTDRGRNEQYF.

This clone was observed once. The V call is TRBV19, the J call TRBJ1-4, with a weak D call TRBD1 (5 bases). Germline assignment: CDR1 LNHDA and CDR2 SQIVND (reference sequence). The CDR3 extends over 13 amino acids. The V end lost 3 bases, the J end lost 11 bases, and 13 bases lay between the germline ends. The CDR3 spells CASSIGGGAKLFF. DNA of the CDR3: TGTGCCAGTAGTATCGGTGGAGGGGCGAAACTGTTTTTT.

The V and J genes are TRBV19 and TRBJ2-1, with D tentatively TRBD1 (5 bases). V was clipped by 7 bases and J by 8 bases, with 21 bases between them. The CDR3 consists of 15 residues. Germline values: CDR1 LNHDA, CDR2 SQIVND (reference sequence). As DNA, the CDR3 is TGTGCCAGTACTATTGGGGCAGGGCCCCCCGATGAGCAGTTCTTC. Encoded protein: CASTIGAGPPDEQFF. Full variable domain (remainder filled in from reference TRBV19 and TRBJ2-1): DGGITQSPKYLFRKEGQNVTLSCEQNLNHDAMYWYRQDPGQGLRLIYYSQIVNDFQKGDIAEGYSVSREKKESFPLTVTSAQKNPTAFYLCASTIGAGPPDEQFFGPGTRLTVL.

This sequence joins TRBV5-1 and TRBJ2-5; 9 positions agree with TRBD2. Germline V gives CDR1 SGHRS, CDR2 YFSETQ. V lost 4 bases, J lost 4 bases, and 17 bases stayed unmatched. This CDR3 contains 18 residues. CDR3 DNA: TGCGCCAGCAGCCACAGCGGGGGGCGTCGACCAAGGGTAGAGACCCAGTACTTC. Residues: CASSHSGGRRPRVETQYF. The entire variable domain, with the rest obtained from reference TRBV5-1 and TRBJ2-5, is as follows: KAGVTQTPRYLIKTRGQQVTLSCSPISGHRSVSWYQQTPGQGLQFLFEYFSETQRNKGNFPGRFSGRQFSNSRSEMNVSTLELGDSALYLCASSHSGGRRPRVETQYFGPGTRLLVL.

The gene calls are TRBV7-6 and TRBJ2-3, with D unclear. Germline V lookup: CDR1 SGHVS, CDR2 FNYEAQ. The CDR3 totals 14 residues. The V gene lost 2 bases and the J gene lost 7 bases, with 13 bases spanning the gap. CDR3 sequence: CASSLYEAANTQYF. CDR3 nucleotide sequence: TGTGCCAGCAGCTTATATGAGGCGGCGAATACGCAGTATTTT.

In DNA form, the CDR3 reads TGTGCCAGCTCACCCACGAGGTCAGATACGCAGTATTTT. Translating it yields CASSPTRSDTQYF. The V call is TRBV18, the J call TRBJ2-3; D is unclear. The CDR3 consists of 13 residues. With 3 bases removed from V and 4 bases from J, the gap between germline ends came to 8 bases. Germline V gene data show CDR1 as KGHSH and CDR2 as LQKENI.

The chain combines TRBV15 with TRBJ2-7; D gene ambiguous. From germline, CDR1 is LNHNV and CDR2 YYDKDF (reference sequence). The CDR3 runs to 13 residues. Trimming stripped 3 bases from V and 1 base from J, with 7 bases between. The CDR3 region is CATSSLQSYEQYF. DNA of the CDR3: TGTGCCACCAGCAGTCTGCAATCCTACGAGCAGTACTTC. The variable domain in full, completed from reference TRBV15 and TRBJ2-7, reads DAMVIQNPRYQVTQFGKPVTLSCSQTLNHNVMYWYQQKSSQAPKLLFHYYDKDFNNEADTPDNFQSRRPNTSFCFLDIRSPGLGDTAMYLCATSSLQSYEQYFGPGTRLTVT.

This rearrangement joins TRBV5-8 to TRBJ1-3; tentative D call: TRBD1 (6 bases). Trimming took off 6 bases at V and 2 bases at J, with 12 bases between the two ends. This CDR3 has 14 amino acids. In germline, CDR1 is SGHTS, CDR2 YDEGEE. The CDR3 nucleotides read TGTGCCAGCACCTACCGGGGGCCTGGAAACACCATATATTTT. This translates into CASTYRGPGNTIYF.

This sequence joins TRBV7-9 and TRBJ1-3; 7 bases agree with TRBD1. This CDR3 is 17 amino acids long. Looked up from germline, CDR1 is SEHNR and CDR2 is FQNEAQ (reference sequence). Losses at the gene ends were 4 bases for V and 3 bases for J; bases not matched to a gene: 12. The CDR3 DNA follows: TGTGCCAGCAGCTCAGGACAGGCCCCGTCTGGTGGAAACACCATATATTTT. Translated: CASSSGQAPSGGNTIYF. Drawing the rest from reference TRBV7-9 and TRBJ1-3, the complete variable domain is DTGVSQNPRHKITKRGQNVTFRCDPISEHNRLYWYRQTLGQGPEFLTYFQNEAQLEKSRLLSDRFSAERPKGSFSTLEIQRTEQGDSAMYLCASSSGQAPSGGNTIYFGEGSWLTVV.

CDR3 protein: CATSRDRPDREFF. CDR3 nucleotide sequence: TGTGCCACCAGCAGAGATCGTCCGGATAGGGAGTTCTTC. V usage is TRBV15 and J usage is TRBJ2-1; D is unclear. The CDR3 consists of 13 residues. V was clipped by 0 bases and J by 14 bases, with 14 bases between them. Germline loops: CDR1 LNHNV, CDR2 YYDKDF (reference sequence).

The chain links TRBV7-9 to TRBJ1-2; a weak D match, TRBD1 (6 bases). Trimming took 2 bases from V and 4 from J, leaving 14 bases between them. Per germline, CDR1 SEHNR and CDR2 FQNEAQ (reference sequence). The CDR3 runs to 15 residues. In DNA form, the CDR3 reads TGTGCCAGCAGCTTATACGGTGGACAGCTCTATGGCTACACCTTC. Translation gives CASSLYGGQLYGYTF. Looking up the rest from reference TRBV7-9 and TRBJ1-2 gives the full variable domain: DTGVSQNPRHKITKRGQNVTFRCDPISEHNRLYWYRQTLGQGPEFLTYFQNEAQLEKSRLLSDRFSAERPKGSFSTLEIQRTEQGDSAMYLCASSLYGGQLYGYTFGSGTRLTVV.

This sequence joins TRBV6-6 and TRBJ2-5; D call uncertain. Trimming removed 5 bases from V and 4 bases from J, with 17 bases in between. CDR1 MNHNY and CDR2 SVGAGI come from the germline V gene (reference sequence). The CDR3 contains 15 residues. The CDR3 here is CASSAISPTVETQYF. CDR3 sequence (DNA): TGTGCCAGCAGTGCAATATCGCCCACTGTAGAGACCCAGTACTTC.